The source of this TCR beta chain is a study of blood T cells in healthy people across ages. As for the study in general: In model experiments, template switching was able to capture about one barcoded beta molecule for every two T cells that were present. The study, taken as a whole, reports: Long-lived donors had more naive CD4+ cells and higher diversity than aged donors.

The use of a sample-barcoded 5' primer and a J-beta primer mix characterized a second PCR of about 6 to 12 cycles. Each TCR beta cDNA got a 12-nucleotide random molecular identifier. TCRdb re-called the 5' RACE reads through MiXCR, storing one row per CDR3 protein. This table has 730,000 or so distinct CDR3 sequences, roughly 43% appearing once. This clonotype was recorded at least ten times. What it binds is unknown. CDR3 size: 13 residues. The V and J ends lost 0 bases and 0 bases respectively, with 3 bases between them. In germline, CDR1 is SGHDT, CDR2 YYEEEE. This chain connects TRBV5-6 to TRBJ1-2; D is uncertain. The sample comprised blood. The source is a woman aged 60-75 years in good health. The CDR3 region has the DNA TGTGCCAGCAGCTTGGACACTAACTATGGCTACACCTTC. Translated, it gives CASSLDTNYGYTF.